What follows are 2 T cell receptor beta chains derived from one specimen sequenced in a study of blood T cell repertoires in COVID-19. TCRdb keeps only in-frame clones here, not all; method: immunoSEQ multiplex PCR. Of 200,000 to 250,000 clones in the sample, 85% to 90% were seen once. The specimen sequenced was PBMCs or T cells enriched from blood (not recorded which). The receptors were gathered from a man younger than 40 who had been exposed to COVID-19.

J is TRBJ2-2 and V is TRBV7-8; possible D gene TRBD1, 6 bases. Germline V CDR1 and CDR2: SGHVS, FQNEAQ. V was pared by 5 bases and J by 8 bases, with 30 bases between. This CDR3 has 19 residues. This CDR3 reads CASSRIGRFGGRESGELFF. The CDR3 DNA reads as TGTGCCAGCAGCCGAATTGGGCGGTTTGGGGGCAGAGAATCGGGGGAGCTGTTTTTT. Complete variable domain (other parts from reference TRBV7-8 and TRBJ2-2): GAGVSQSPRYKVAKRGQDVALRCDPISGHVSLFWYQQALGQGPEFLTYFQNEAQLDKSGLPSDRFFAERPEGSVSTLKIQRTQQEDSAVYLCASSRIGRFGGRESGELFFGEGSRLTVL.

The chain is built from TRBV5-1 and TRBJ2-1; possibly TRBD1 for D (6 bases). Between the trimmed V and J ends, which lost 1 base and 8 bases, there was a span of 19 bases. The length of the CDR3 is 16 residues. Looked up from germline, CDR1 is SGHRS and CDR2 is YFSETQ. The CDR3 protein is CASSLRATVGGDEQFF. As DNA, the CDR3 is TGCGCCAGCAGCTTGCGGGCCACAGTTGGGGGCGATGAGCAGTTCTTC.